This T cell receptor beta chain was captured in a study of T cells after yellow fever vaccination. Whole-study findings and limits: In post-booster samples, most primary-vaccination clones reappeared (just under 98% CD4, approximately 91% CD8).

A word on this clonotype: Its matching antigen is unknown.

Template switching with 5'RACE generated the TCR cDNA and added a universal primer site and UMIs. TCRdb re-analysed the 5' RACE reads in MiXCR, keeping a single row per CDR3 protein. Here the sample spans about 120,000 distinct CDR3 sequences, roughly 15% being singletons. The germline V gene has CDR1 KGHDR and CDR2 SFDVKD. CDR3 length: 17 amino acids. With 3 bases removed from V and 4 bases from J, the gap between germline ends came to 19 bases. The chain combines TRBV24-1 with TRBJ2-3; D unresolved. Sequences were derived from CD8+ T cells sorted from PBMCs, sampled 5 days after the yellow fever booster vaccination. This clonotype was obtained from a man between 18 and 35 years old who received the YFV17D yellow fever vaccine. This chain's CDR3 is CATSDPTLTKTSDTQYF. The DNA for the CDR3 is TGTGCCACCAGTGATCCGACTCTAACTAAGACGTCAGATACGCAGTATTTT.